This T cell receptor beta chain came from a study of cytomegalovirus exposure and HLA in healthy donors. Deletions cut 5 bases from V and 3 bases from J, with 11 bases between. The CDR3 covers 12 residues. From germline, CDR1 is GTSNPN and CDR2 SVGIG (reference sequence). Sequencing used immunoSEQ multiplex PCR; TCRdb keeps in-frame clones, though not all of them. The table lists 50,000 to 80,000 clones, 90% to 95% of them singletons. The clonotype comes from a woman between 18 and 29 years old in good health and CMV-seropositive. The sample consisted of PBMCs. The V call is TRBV30, the J call TRBJ2-7; the D gene is possibly TRBD1 (6 bases). The CDR3, as DNA: TGTGCCTGGGAGGGACACGGCTACGAGCAGTACTTC. Protein sequence: CAWEGHGYEQYF.